These T cell receptor beta chains were read from a single sample in a study of T cell responses to AZD1222 COVID-19 vaccine. Generated by immunoSEQ multiplex PCR, the TCRdb table keeps only in-frame clones and is missing some. Among around 140,000 clones, roughly 90% were seen once, and the ten largest hold about 3%. The specimen was peripheral blood, collected on day 0 of AZD1222 vaccination. The receptors stem from an adult in good health. The CDR3 runs from the conserved cysteine through the conserved F or W. The order of the fields is CDR3 DNA, CDR3 protein, D gene, J gene, CDR3 length, clone size, V gene. D genes are given only for firm matches. The size entry is marked missing in some rows and otherwise reads once, few, many or a size class.

TGTGCCAGCAGCCCGGACAGGGGCTCAATGAACACTGAAGCTTTCTTT	CASSPDRGSMNTEAFF	TRBD1	TRBJ1-1	16	-	TRBV9
TGTGCCAGCAGTAGTTTTCCGAGCTCCTATAATTCACCCCTCCACTTT	CASSSFPSSYNSPLHF	-	TRBJ1-6	16	few	TRBV27
TGTGCCAGCAGTTACGGGGTCCCCTCTGGAAACACCATATATTTT	CASSYGVPSGNTIYF	-	TRBJ1-3	15	-	TRBV6-5
TGTGCCAGCAGTTTAAGTACTAGCGGGAGCACCGAGCAGTACTTC	CASSLSTSGSTEQYF	TRBD2	TRBJ2-7	15	-	TRBV27
TGTGCCAGCAGTTACCGGGTGGTAGGCGGGACCTACGAGCAGTACTTC	CASSYRVVGGTYEQYF	-	TRBJ2-7	16	-	TRBV6-6
TGTGCCATCAGTGACAGGGGGCACTCAGATACGCAGTATTTT	CAISDRGHSDTQYF	TRBD1	TRBJ2-3	14	few	TRBV10-3
TGTGCCAGCAGCCCAAGGGCACAGGGTCCCCAGCATTTT	CASSPRAQGPQHF	-	TRBJ1-5	13	-	TRBV5-6
TGTGCCAGCAGTGACAGGATACAGGGCACCGGGGAGCTGTTTTTT	CASSDRIQGTGELFF	-	TRBJ2-2	15	-	TRBV2
TGTGCCATCAGTGGTAGGCCAGAGAACACTGAAGCTTTCTTT	CAISGRPENTEAFF	-	TRBJ1-1	14	-	TRBV10-3
TGTGCCAGCAGTACCCGACAGGGGAACACCGGGGAGCTGTTTTTT	CASSTRQGNTGELFF	TRBD1	TRBJ2-2	15	-	TRBV27
TGTGCCAGCAGCCAAGGCAGTCGTAGGCAGTTCTTC	CASSQGSRRQFF	-	TRBJ2-1	12	-	TRBV14
TGTGCCAGCAGTTTATGGAATGGGGTTAACACCGGGGAGCTGTTTTTT	CASSLWNGVNTGELFF	-	TRBJ2-2	16	-	TRBV27
TGTGCCAGCAGCTTAACGGGTGCCTCAGATACGCAGTATTTT	CASSLTGASDTQYF	-	TRBJ2-3	14	few	TRBV7-3
TGTGCCAGCAGTCCACGACAGGGGTTGATTAGCACTGAAGCTTTCTTT	CASSPRQGLISTEAFF	TRBD1	TRBJ1-1	16	-	TRBV27
TGTGCCAGTAGTGTTACAGCGAGCTCCTACAATGAGCAGTTCTTC	CASSVTASSYNEQFF	-	TRBJ2-1	15	-	TRBV19
TGTGCCAGCAAATTAGACAGGACGGCTTATGGCTACACCTTC	CASKLDRTAYGYTF	-	TRBJ1-2	14	-	TRBV6-5
TGTGCCAGCAGTGAAGGAGCTGGAAACACCATATATTTT	CASSEGAGNTIYF	-	TRBJ1-3	13	-	TRBV6-4
TGTGCCAGCAGCTTAAATAGCGTCGGCACAGATACGCAGTATTTT	CASSLNSVGTDTQYF	-	TRBJ2-3	15	-	TRBV7-3
TGTGCCAGCAGCTTAGAACAGGGGATCGTTGATGAGCAGTTCTTC	CASSLEQGIVDEQFF	TRBD1	TRBJ2-1	15	-	TRBV7-2
TGTGCCAGCAGGTATACAGGGAACCATAATGAAAAACTGTTTTTT	CASRYTGNHNEKLFF	-	TRBJ1-4	15	-	TRBV7-9
TGCGCCAGCAGCCAAGATGCTAGGGGAGAAGCTTTCTTT	CASSQDARGEAFF	-	TRBJ1-1	13	-	TRBV4-3
TGCGCCAGCAGCCAAGATTGGGGGACAGGGGGCAATGAGCAGTTCTTC	CASSQDWGTGGNEQFF	TRBD1	TRBJ2-1	16	few	TRBV4-3
TGTGCCAGCAGCTTAGACAGTGAGCAGTTCTTC	CASSLDSEQFF	-	TRBJ2-1	11	-	TRBV7-6
TGTGCCAGCTCACCGCAGGTTTTAGCGGGAGCGTACACCGGGGAGCTGTTTTTT	CASSPQVLAGAYTGELFF	TRBD2	TRBJ2-2	18	-	TRBV18
TGTGCCAGCAGCCCCGGACTAGCCTCGTTATCCAATGAGCAGTTCTTC	CASSPGLASLSNEQFF	TRBD2	TRBJ2-1	16	few	TRBV7-2
TGCGCCAGCAGCTTGGTCTCACTAGCGGGAGTCTACGAGCAGTACTTC	CASSLVSLAGVYEQYF	TRBD2	TRBJ2-7	16	once	TRBV5-1
TGTGCCAGCAGCTCACGGACAGGGAAACTTAATGAAAAACTGTTTTTT	CASSSRTGKLNEKLFF	TRBD1	TRBJ1-4	16	-	TRBV5-4
TGTGCCAGCAGCTTAGCGGATCCAGTGGGAAGCAATCAGCCCCAGCATTTT	CASSLADPVGSNQPQHF	-	TRBJ1-5	17	-	TRBV7-9